This T cell receptor (beta chain) is drawn from a study of CD8+ T cells in alopecia areata (dated 2018 in TCRdb). Notes on the research overall: The treated patients took part in an open-label pilot trial in which moderate-to-severe alopecia areata was treated with oral tofacitinib at 5 to 10 mg twice daily. TCRbeta CDR3 regions were amplified by immunoSEQ multiplex PCR with 35 Vbeta forward and 13 Jbeta reverse primers. Scalp clonality was compared across normal scalp (n=4), patchy alopecia areata scalp (n=8), and alopecia totalis/universalis scalp (n=8). Tofacitinib was administered for 6 to 18 months, and 6 months of follow-up off drug were then conducted to assess delayed response and recurrence. The SALT score, which quantifies the percentage of affected scalp surface area, was used to measure disease severity in treated patients. The RNA source kit depended on sample type: the PAXgene miRNA kit for fixed scalp, the miRNeasy kit for PBMCs, and the RNeasy kit for mouse skin. Patients on tofacitinib were biopsied at baseline and after 4 and 24 weeks of treatment, and several of the patients also had a later scalp biopsy. Human TCRbeta sequencing covered scalp tissue and sorted CD4+ and CD8+ peripheral blood T cells from patchy and totalis/universalis alopecia areata patients and healthy controls. The study used high-throughput TCRbeta sequencing to examine T cell clonal expansion in alopecia areata, in both the C3H/HeJ mouse model and human patients. Broad study findings and their caveats: Unlike mouse skin, which is dominated by gammadelta T cells, normal human skin has resident alphabeta T cells that are also sequenced, and this complicates analysis of the scalp TCR repertoire. Shared TCR sequences between patients were less evident than in mice, which may be partly attributable to HLA diversity in the patient population. Compared with normal scalp, lesional scalp had higher clonality and more expanded CD8+ clones, particularly in alopecia totalis/universalis, a pattern that suggests antigenic drive. Tofacitinib significantly decreased scalp clonality and the number of expanded CD8+ clones among the top 100 scalp clones. Many expanded lesional clones persisted in scalp and blood during tofacitinib treatment, which may partly explain relapse after stopping treatment. Because the treated cohort was small and had just a single nonresponder, larger studies are needed to establish links between baseline CD8+ expansion and response.

The library was generated by the immunoSEQ multiplex PCR assay. RNA was extracted from all samples and reverse transcribed into cDNA as template for TCR sequencing. SuperScript III was used to make first-strand cDNA, primed with a 2:1 mix of oligo-dT and random hexamers. A synthetic immune receptor repertoire was used to assess amplification bias, and residual bias was removed computationally. Per the original workflow: Raw reads were preprocessed for error removal, and CDR3 was defined according to IMGT conventions as running from the conserved cysteine to phenylalanine. Clonality was calculated as 1 minus Shannon entropy normalized by log2 of the number of productive unique TCRs. Scalp TCRbeta sequences were cross-referenced with sorted blood CD4 and CD8 repertoires so that the CD4 or CD8 identity of scalp clones could be inferred. TCRdb stores this immuneACCESS table with in-frame sequences only. Part of the clones is absent; in the studies checked, under half of the shortfall reflects unresolved V genes, and no reason is known for the rest. V and J calls and clone size come straight from that table; D and trimming were deduced from the DNA. The sample table shows some 100,000 clones, and roughly 58% are seen once. Jointly, the top ten make up 25% to 35% of the sample.

The germline V end is reduced by 4 bases and the J end by 6 bases; junction bases left unmatched: 11. As encoded in the germline V gene (reference sequence), CDR1 is SEHNR while CDR2 is FQNEAQ. The CDR3, cysteine through phenylalanine, is 16 amino acids long. Of all the DNA, just the CDR3 is kept, 48 bases in frame from base 1. In the case of this clone: It has no known antigen specificity. Base qualities are not provided; no much larger clone lies one nucleotide away.

What this sample's time point label stands for: around 28 days on oral tofacitinib. The treatment or condition label, as the study defines it: oral pan-JAK inhibitor, 5-10 mg twice daily. From alopecia areata patients, peripheral blood was collected along with lesional scalp punch biopsies. After PBMCs were isolated by density centrifugation and stained for CD3, CD4 and CD8, a FACSAria was used to sort CD4+ and CD8+ T cells. Material: CD8+ T cells sorted from blood, obtained at week 4, from a patient treated with tofacitinib. The receptor was isolated from a human donor with alopecia areata. The rearranged chain carries TRBV7-9 and TRBJ2-3, with 9 central nucleotides matching TRBD1. The DNA sequence follows: TGTGCCAGCAGCTCCCCGCTAGGACAGGGGAGGGATACGCAGTATTTT. This codes for CASSSPLGQGRDTQYF. This CDR3, with the reference TRBV7-9 and TRBJ2-3 proteins standing in past its ends, gives the full variable domain DTGVSQNPRHKITKRGQNVTFRCDPISEHNRLYWYRQTLGQGPEFLTYFQNEAQLEKSRLLSDRFSAERPKGSFSTLEIQRTEQGDSAMYLCASSSPLGQGRDTQYFGPGTRLTVL.